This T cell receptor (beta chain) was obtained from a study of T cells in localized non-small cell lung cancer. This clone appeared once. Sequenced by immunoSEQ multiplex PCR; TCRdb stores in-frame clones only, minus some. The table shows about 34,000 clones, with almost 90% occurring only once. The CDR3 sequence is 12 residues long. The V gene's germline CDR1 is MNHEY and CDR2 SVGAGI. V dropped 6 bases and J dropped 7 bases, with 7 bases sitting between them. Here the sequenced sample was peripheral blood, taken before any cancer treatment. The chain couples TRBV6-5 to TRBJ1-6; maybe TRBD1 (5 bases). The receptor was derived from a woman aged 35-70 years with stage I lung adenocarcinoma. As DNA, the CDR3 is TGTGCCAGCAGAAACAGGAATTCACCCCTCCACTTT. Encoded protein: CASRNRNSPLHF.